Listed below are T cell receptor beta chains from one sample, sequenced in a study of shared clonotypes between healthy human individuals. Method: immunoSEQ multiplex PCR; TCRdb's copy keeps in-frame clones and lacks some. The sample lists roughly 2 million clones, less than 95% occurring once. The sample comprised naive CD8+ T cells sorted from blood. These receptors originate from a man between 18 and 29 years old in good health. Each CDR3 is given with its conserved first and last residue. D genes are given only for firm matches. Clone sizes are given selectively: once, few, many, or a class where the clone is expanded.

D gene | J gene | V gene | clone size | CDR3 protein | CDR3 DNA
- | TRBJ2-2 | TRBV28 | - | CASSSLVHTGELFF | TGTGCCAGCAGTTCGCTCGTGCACACCGGGGAGCTGTTTTTT
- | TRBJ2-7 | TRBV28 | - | CASSLNDGDPSYEQYF | TGTGCCAGCAGTTTAAATGACGGGGACCCCTCCTACGAGCAGTACTTC
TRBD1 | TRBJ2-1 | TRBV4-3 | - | CASSQDGTGNNEQFF | TGCGCCAGCAGCCAAGATGGGACAGGGAACAATGAGCAGTTCTTC
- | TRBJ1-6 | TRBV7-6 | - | CASSLGGDSPLHF | TGTGCCAGCAGCTTAGGCGGGGATTCACCCCTCCACTTT
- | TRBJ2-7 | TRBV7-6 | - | CASSLTGTYEQYF | TGTGCCAGCAGCTTAACGGGTACCTACGAGCAGTACTTC
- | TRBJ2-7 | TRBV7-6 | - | CASSATAASWYEQYF | TGTGCCAGCAGCGCGACTGCCGCTAGTTGGTACGAGCAGTACTTC
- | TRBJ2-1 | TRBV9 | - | CASSVVGVSSYNEQFF | TGTGCCAGCAGCGTAGTGGGGGTAAGCTCCTACAATGAGCAGTTCTTC
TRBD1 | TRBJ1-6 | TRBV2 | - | CASSPLDRVVSPLHF | TGTGCCAGCAGCCCCCTAGACAGGGTTGTTTCACCCCTCCACTTT
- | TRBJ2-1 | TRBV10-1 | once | CASSESTHNEQFF | TGCGCCAGCAGTGAGTCGACTCACAATGAGCAGTTCTTC
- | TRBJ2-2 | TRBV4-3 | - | CASSQSWGSGELFF | TGCGCCAGCAGCCAGTCTTGGGGGTCCGGGGAGCTGTTTTTT
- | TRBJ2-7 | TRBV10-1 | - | CASSVGGTGSEQYF | TGCGCCAGCAGTGTCGGGGGAACAGGGTCCGAGCAGTACTTC
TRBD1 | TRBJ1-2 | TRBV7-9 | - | CASSLDRTGIYGYTF | TGTGCCAGCAGCTTAGATAGGACAGGGATTTATGGCTACACCTTC
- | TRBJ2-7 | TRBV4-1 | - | CASSQVQADYEQYF | TGCGCCAGCAGCCAAGTACAGGCGGACTACGAGCAGTACTTC
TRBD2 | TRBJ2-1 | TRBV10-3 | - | CATKGTSADEQFF | TGTGCCACAAAAGGGACTAGCGCCGATGAGCAGTTCTTC
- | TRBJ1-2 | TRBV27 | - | CASSLGPTSGDGYTF | TGTGCCAGCAGTTTAGGGCCTACCTCAGGGGATGGCTACACCTTC
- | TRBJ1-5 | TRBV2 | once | CASSDRLRDANQPQHF | TGTGCCAGCAGTGACAGACTCAGGGACGCCAATCAGCCCCAGCATTTT
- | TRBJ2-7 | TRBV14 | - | CASPKFKGVCPYEQYF | TGTGCCAGCCCGAAATTTAAGGGAGTCTGCCCCTACGAGCAGTACTTC
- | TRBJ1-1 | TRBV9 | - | CASSVGGVDEAFF | TGTGCCAGCAGCGTAGGAGGGGTTGATGAAGCTTTCTTT
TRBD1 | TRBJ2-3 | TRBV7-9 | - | CASSYQTGADTQYF | TGTGCCAGCAGCTACCAGACAGGGGCAGATACGCAGTATTTT
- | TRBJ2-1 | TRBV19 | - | CASRTGVDEQFF | TGTGCCAGTAGGACAGGCGTCGATGAGCAGTTCTTC
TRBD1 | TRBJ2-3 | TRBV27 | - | CASSLWDRGKDTQYF | TGTGCCAGCAGTTTGTGGGACAGGGGGAAAGATACGCAGTATTTT
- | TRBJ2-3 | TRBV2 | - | CASSELAASTDTQYF | TGTGCCAGCAGTGAATTGGCAGCCTCCACAGATACGCAGTATTTT
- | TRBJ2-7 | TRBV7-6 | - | CASSLAEAGTYEQYF | TGTGCCAGCAGCTTAGCGGAGGCAGGGACCTACGAGCAGTACTTC
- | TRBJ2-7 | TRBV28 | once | CASSLFGLSYEQYF | TGTGCCAGCAGTTTATTTGGCTTGTCCTACGAGCAGTACTTC
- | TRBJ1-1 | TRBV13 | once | CASSLQITEAFF | TGTGCCAGCAGCTTACAAATCACTGAAGCTTTCTTT
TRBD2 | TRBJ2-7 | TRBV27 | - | CASSPTSGLAGEQYF | TGTGCCAGCAGTCCCACCTCGGGACTAGCGGGCGAGCAGTACTTC
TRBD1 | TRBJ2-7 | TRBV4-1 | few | CASSQEYRGTYEQYF | TGCGCCAGCAGCCAAGAGTACAGGGGGACCTACGAGCAGTACTTC
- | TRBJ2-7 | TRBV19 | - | CASKPAGLYEQYF | TGTGCCAGTAAACCCGCAGGTCTCTACGAGCAGTACTTC
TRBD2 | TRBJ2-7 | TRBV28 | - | CASSLLVSGGFEQYF | TGTGCCAGCAGTTTATTAGTTAGCGGGGGGTTCGAGCAGTACTTC
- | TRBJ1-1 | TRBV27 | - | CASDPQGGGTEAFF | TGTGCCAGCGACCCACAGGGAGGAGGTACTGAAGCTTTCTTT
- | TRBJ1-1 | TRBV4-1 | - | CASSQDDSGGTEAFF | TGCGCCAGCAGCCAAGATGACAGCGGGGGGACTGAAGCTTTCTTT
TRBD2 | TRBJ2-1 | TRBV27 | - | CASRPLGGGYNEQFF | TGTGCCAGCCGCCCTCTGGGGGGGGGATACAATGAGCAGTTCTTC
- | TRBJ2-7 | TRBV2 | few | CASGDYEQYF | TGTGCCAGCGGGGACTACGAGCAGTACTTC
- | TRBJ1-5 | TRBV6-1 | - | CASSEMPPFNQPQHF | TGTGCCAGCAGTGAAATGCCTCCATTCAATCAGCCCCAGCATTTT
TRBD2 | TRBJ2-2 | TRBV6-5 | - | CASSYWGGHTGELFF | TGTGCCAGCAGTTACTGGGGGGGTCACACCGGGGAGCTGTTTTTT
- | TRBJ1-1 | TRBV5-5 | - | CASTGLAEAFF | TGTGCCAGCACGGGGCTGGCTGAAGCTTTCTTT
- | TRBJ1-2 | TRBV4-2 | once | CASSQDLGIYGYTF | TGTGCCAGCAGCCAAGATTTGGGGATCTATGGCTACACCTTC
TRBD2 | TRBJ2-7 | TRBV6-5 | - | CASSYPGGRNEQYF | TGTGCCAGCAGTTACCCGGGGGGGCGAAACGAGCAGTACTTC
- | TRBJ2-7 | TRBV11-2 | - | CASSLGVSPPFGEQYF | TGTGCCAGCAGCTTAGGGGTGTCTCCCCCTTTTGGCGAGCAGTACTTC
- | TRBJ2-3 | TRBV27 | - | CASSGAPFTDTQYF | TGTGCCAGCAGTGGGGCACCTTTCACAGATACGCAGTATTTT
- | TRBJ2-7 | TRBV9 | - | CASSVGGVGEQYF | TGTGCCAGCAGCGTAGGTGGGGTAGGCGAGCAGTACTTC
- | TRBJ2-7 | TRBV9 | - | CASSVDGDPYEQYF | TGTGCCAGCAGCGTAGATGGTGATCCCTACGAGCAGTACTTC
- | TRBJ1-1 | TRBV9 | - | CASSGSYTEAFF | TGTGCCAGCAGCGGTAGCTACACTGAAGCTTTCTTT
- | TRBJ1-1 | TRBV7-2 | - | CASSSGTFNTEAFF | TGTGCCAGCAGCTCGGGGACGTTTAACACTGAAGCTTTCTTT
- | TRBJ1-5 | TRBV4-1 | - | CASSQDVSRSGSNQPQHF | TGCGCCAGCAGCCAAGATGTAAGCAGGAGCGGTAGCAATCAGCCCCAGCATTTT
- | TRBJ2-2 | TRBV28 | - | CASSLKGNGELFF | TGTGCCAGCAGTTTGAAGGGTAACGGGGAGCTGTTTTTT